This T cell receptor (beta chain) was profiled in a study of glioma-infiltrating T cells. Between the trimmed V and J ends, which lost 4 bases and 7 bases, there was a span of 10 bases. CDR1 and CDR2 from the germline V gene are LGHDT and YNNKEL (reference sequence). The CDR3 contains 12 residues. Study results and limitations: Above-expected tissue-blood divergence occurred in all gliomas, most in low-grade ones.

TCR alpha and beta CDR3 regions were amplified from RNA using iRepertoire nested multiplex PCR. One entry per CDR3 protein, called by TCRdb with MiXCR from the multiplex PCR reads. Among around 190,000 distinct CDR3 sequences listed, roughly two fifths were seen once. On this clonotype: What it binds is unknown.

The specimen was glioma tissue, nonneoplastic brain tissue, or PBMCs (not recorded which). This sequence joins TRBV3-1 and TRBJ2-5; D is uncertain. This sequence was found in a human donor with low-grade glioma or glioblastoma, undergoing nonglioma brain surgery, or in good health (not recorded which). The CDR3 sequence: CASSPISGTQYF. CDR3 coding DNA: TGTGCCAGCAGCCCGATATCGGGGACCCAGTACTTC.